A single TCR beta chain is shown here with its context. This clone was recorded once. This clone's antigen is unknown. Base-call qualities are not available, and no considerably larger clone is one nucleotide away. These data originate in a study of cytomegalovirus exposure and HLA in healthy donors (dated by TCRdb to the late 2010s). Background on the whole study: An earlier analysis of several hundred of the donors reported roughly 300 Gb of sequence data and around 100 million unique TCR beta sequences obtained from about 170 million T cells. Around 320 gigabases of sequencing data and approximately 85 million unique TCR sequences were included in an early release covering about 620 HLA-typed donors. Of the roughly 400 genotyped donors, roughly 85% fell in the genetic ancestry cluster associated with self-reported Caucasian donors. The study aimed to test whether signatures of past pathogen exposure could be identified by cataloging public T cell receptors. The T cell repertoires of several hundred subjects were profiled by immunosequencing and related to cytomegalovirus serostatus. Besides the first cohort of 666 subjects, a separate validation cohort made up of roughly 130 different subjects was used. High-throughput TCR immunosequencing, statistical association of individual TCRs with disease status, and machine learning were combined to predict cytomegalovirus infection status. To study patterns of TCR occurrence, a later analysis re-analyzed previously published TCR beta repertoires from more than 550 donors and added high-resolution HLA genotyping. Rather than drawing on any new phenotypic data, the later analysis identified candidate immune exposures from TCR beta sequences and the way those sequences occurred across donors. To decide whether each TCR beta V gene segment behaved as functional or pseudogenic, an earlier analysis of approximately 600 of the donors relied on high-throughput TCR beta sequencing. Donor age, sex, ethnicity and CMV serostatus were compiled alongside the repertoire data. A later genetic analysis used genome-wide SNP genotypes for 398 of the 666 donors, treating that subset as a discovery cohort. All discovery cohort repertoires had been generated on a single sequencing platform. HLA typing included class I and class II loci at four-digit resolution. The number of donors typed differed by locus, with roughly 620-640 for A, B, C, DRB1 and DQB1, roughly 550 for DQA1, 606 for DPA1, and under 490 for DPB1. Because of strong linkage in the cohort, four or five DR-DQ haplotypes were treated as single units for association and clustering. Across 300 to 500 genotyped donors of the cohort, an average of about 220,000 unique TCR beta nucleotide sequences per donor were sequenced, and around 20% of those sequences were non-productive.

The library was obtained by the immunoSEQ multiplex PCR assay. The multiplex PCR relied on a mix of 60 forward primers for TCR Vbeta segments and 13 reverse primers for TCR Jbeta segments. A multiplex PCR assay on genomic DNA amplified the CDR3 region of rearranged TCR beta genes. On the Illumina HiSeq System, the amplified TCR beta libraries were sequenced as 87-base-pair reads. For the original study's pipeline: A later analysis counted tens of millions of unique TCR beta chains across the 650 to 700 repertoires, and roughly 9.9 million of these chains were shared by at least two donors. Raw reads were error-corrected and collapsed into unique sequences by a nearest-neighbor algorithm in which closely related sequences were merged to remove PCR and sequencing errors. V, D and J gene segments were assigned by aligning CDR3 sequences to IMGT reference sequences. For a sequence to be retained, a match of at least six nucleotides to both a V gene segment and a J gene segment was required. A rearrangement was called productive if the CDR3 had no stop codons and remained in frame with V and J, and every other rearrangement was called non-productive. Following IMGT convention, CDR3 was defined as the stretch from the second conserved V-encoded cysteine to the conserved J-encoded phenylalanine. The earlier analysis of about 560 of the donors excluded any sequence lacking an unambiguous match to a single V gene segment. In an earlier analysis of some 590 of the donors, a V segment was called functional when productive rearrangements were above 56.7%, and segregating when the standard deviation between donors exceeded 5%. A statistical classification framework was built to diagnose cytomegalovirus status from the catalog of TCR beta chain sequences. A later analysis assigned V and J genes by comparing TCR nucleotide sequences with IMGT/GENE-DB human TR gene sequences. Using the TCRdist pipeline, a later analysis assigned CDR3 sequences along with most-parsimonious VDJ recombination scenarios. A later analysis defined each TCR beta chain by its CDR3 amino acid sequence plus V-gene family, and excluded reads lacking a unique V-gene family. In a later analysis, 550 to 650 highly shared, low-generation-probability nucleotide sequences were removed to address suspected cross-contamination and a sequencing artifact. For each public chain, a later analysis derived a clonal expansion index from normalized ranks of inferred template counts within each repertoire. In a later analysis, generation probabilities were computed with a VDJ recombination model fitted to out-of-frame rearrangements, and the resulting probabilities were checked against IGoR. In a later analysis, hypergeometric tests were used to score TCR-TCR, TCR-HLA and TCR-CMV co-occurrence, with a repertoire-size bias correction applied to TCR pairs. False discovery rates were estimated in a later analysis by permuting HLA or CMV assignments 20 times. In a later analysis, co-occurring TCRs were grouped using DBSCAN, and TCRdist sequence similarity was added for clustering within HLA-allele-positive subsets. For co-occurrence clustering, repertoires with fewer than 30,000 or more than 120,000 public chains were excluded, along with a handful of repertoires with anomalous nucleotide sharing. Imported from immuneACCESS, the table was reduced by TCRdb to in-frame sequences with V and J called. These copies leave out some clones; in studies compared against another copy, an unresolved V gene accounts for under half, and the cause of the remainder is not known. V and J calls and clone size are those listed in that table; D and trimming were worked out from the DNA. This sample is represented by under 200,000 clones; around 62% of them were singletons. Jointly, the top ten make up just under 3% of the sample.

Summary of the overall study and its limitations: A further reported finding was that TCR beta sequences accurately predicted the HLA-A and HLA-B alleles for most subjects in the first cohort. A cluster of highly shared sequence variants was judged likely to be a technical artifact of the sequencing pipeline. Because HLA typing was missing for some donors at each locus, association tests included only the typed subset. A total of 150 or so TCR beta chains were listed by the study as associated with cytomegalovirus. The classifier was reported to diagnose cytomegalovirus status with high specificity and sensitivity in both the original and validation cohorts. In a later genetic analysis, fewer N-insertions in productive TCRs were reported among donors in an Asian-associated ancestry cluster than the roughly 640-donor mean. Correlated functional status among segregating V segments might reflect linkage disequilibrium, but an unknown experimental factor could not be ruled out. In a later analysis, HLA-associated TCR beta chains were found to be more clonally expanded and to have lower generation probabilities than equally common non-associated chains. A few of the identified cytomegalovirus-associated TCR beta chains were confirmed in vitro to be specific for cytomegalovirus antigens. A later analysis found that TCR association rates varied across HLA loci, with DRB1 alleles showing the most associated TCRs and HLA-C alleles the fewest. An association between a missense DCLRE1C variant and V-gene and J-gene trimming of TCR beta chains was found in a later genetic analysis and replicated in an independent cohort. Only TCR beta chains were sequenced in this cohort, and the absence of alpha or paired-chain data limited detectable features. A later analysis associated 16,951 TCR beta sequences with specific HLA alleles at a false discovery rate of 0.05. Assigning TCR associations to individual alleles was difficult when HLA alleles, especially DR and DQ, strongly co-occurred. The only immune exposure information available for the cohort was CMV serostatus. It was suggested by the authors that the approach could potentially be generalized to other disease states and immunological phenotypes. In a later analysis, most CMV-associated TCR beta chains were found to appear HLA-restricted, with HLA associations seemingly driven largely by CMV exposure. Several of the top co-occurrence clusters appeared to be linked to parvovirus B19, influenza, CMV and Epstein-Barr virus, according to a later analysis. An earlier analysis of 450 to 750 of the donors showed that most TCR beta V segments appeared in productive rearrangements either about 87% or about 30% of the time, which broadly matched IMGT annotations. While some public TCRs were present in many individuals, most TCR sequences turned up only very rarely across donors. Because counts were too low, 15 to 20 rarely observed V segments, including chromosome 9 orphons, were excluded from the earlier analysis of 587 of the donors. Roughly uniform sequencing depth across donors was assumed in presence/absence analyses, although this assumption may not hold.

In total, fewer than 750 healthy bone marrow donors made up the cohort. All cohort members were sampled while nominally healthy, although unrecorded immune exposures were likely present. The donor was CMV seronegative and belonged to the group of 350 or so seronegative cohort members. A peripheral blood sample was provided by each donor, and peripheral blood mononuclear cells were used for TCR beta sequencing. Genomic DNA was extracted from the blood cell samples with the Qiagen DNeasy Blood Extraction Kit. This receptor was taken from a middle-aged man in good health and CMV-seronegative. Sequencing was carried out using PBMCs.

The encoded CDR3 is CASSLSGSGGDTQYF. The DNA reads TGTGCCAGCAGCTTATCCGGGAGTGGAGGAGATACGCAGTATTTT. The chain employs TRBV7-3 and TRBJ2-3, with a weak D call of TRBD2 (6 bases match). For CDR1 and CDR2, the germline V gene lists SGHTA and FQGTGA. V was cut back by 2 bases and J by 5 bases, leaving a gap of 14 bases between them. From the cysteine up to the phenylalanine, the CDR3 has a length of 15 residues. Only CDR3 DNA remains: 45 bases, in frame from the first base.